A selection of T cell receptor beta chains follows, all from one sample in a study of TIL therapy for anti-PD-1-resistant metastatic lung cancer. Libraries were prepared by immunoSEQ multiplex PCR; TCRdb keeps only in-frame clonotypes and omits some of them. The table records more than 90,000 clones, just over 65% of them present only once. The sample here was tumor tissue, taken at baseline. The receptors were sampled from a person aged 25 to 80 with non-small cell lung cancer. Both conserved end residues are part of each CDR3. A D gene is named only where the DNA matches it firmly. Some rows mark clone size as missing; the rest say once, few, many or name a class of expanded clone.

d_gene	v_gene	len	abundance	j_gene	CDR3aa	CDR3nt
-	TRBV20-1	14	-	TRBJ1-1	CSASSPGMNTEAFF	TGCAGTGCTAGTTCCCCGGGAATGAACACTGAAGCTTTCTTT
-	TRBV7-2	16	few	TRBJ1-6	CASSLVVAGGNSPLHF	TGTGCCAGCAGCTTAGTCGTGGCAGGTGGAAATTCACCCCTCCACTTT
-	TRBV5-4	14	-	TRBJ1-4	CASSLYGGDEKLFF	TGTGCCAGCAGCTTGTATGGAGGGGATGAAAAACTGTTTTTT
TRBD1	TRBV7-2	18	-	TRBJ2-5	CASSLRTGPGLVQETQYF	TGTGCCAGCAGCCTACGGACAGGGCCCGGGTTGGTACAAGAGACCCAGTACTTC
-	TRBV9	14	-	TRBJ2-5	CASSDRDNQETQYF	TGTGCCAGCAGCGACCGGGACAACCAAGAGACCCAGTACTTC
TRBD2	TRBV7-2	18	-	TRBJ2-3	CASSDDPGLAGGPGTQYF	TGTGCCAGCAGCGACGACCCGGGACTAGCGGGAGGGCCGGGAACGCAGTATTTT
-	TRBV30	14	-	TRBJ1-5	CATSPGFSNQPQHF	TGTGCCACAAGTCCAGGGTTTAGCAATCAGCCCCAGCATTTT
-	TRBV30	15	-	TRBJ2-2	CAWRGSVLSTGELFF	TGTGCCTGGAGGGGGTCAGTTCTTAGCACCGGGGAGCTGTTTTTT
-	TRBV11-1	15	many	TRBJ2-2	CASSRPGTATGELFF	TGTGCCAGCAGCCGCCCTGGGACGGCCACCGGGGAGCTGTTTTTT
-	TRBV4-1	15	-	TRBJ2-2	CASSQRGAGTGELFF	TGCGCCAGCAGCCAACGGGGGGCAGGCACCGGGGAGCTGTTTTTT
-	TRBV12-3/TRBV12-4	13	-	TRBJ2-2	CASSGPNTGELFF	TGTGCCAGCAGTGGCCCGAACACCGGGGAGCTGTTTTTT